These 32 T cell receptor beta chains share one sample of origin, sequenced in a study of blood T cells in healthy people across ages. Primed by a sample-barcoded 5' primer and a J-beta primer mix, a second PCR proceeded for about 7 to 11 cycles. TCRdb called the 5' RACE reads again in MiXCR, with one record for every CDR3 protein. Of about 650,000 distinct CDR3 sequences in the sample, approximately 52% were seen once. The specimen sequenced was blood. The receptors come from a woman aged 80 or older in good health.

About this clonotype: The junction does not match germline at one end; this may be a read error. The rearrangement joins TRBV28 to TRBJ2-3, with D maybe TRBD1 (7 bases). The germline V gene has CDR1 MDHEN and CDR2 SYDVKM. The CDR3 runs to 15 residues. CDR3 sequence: CAGRFLAGGTDTQYF. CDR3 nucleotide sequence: TGTGCCGGCAGGTTTCTAGCAGGGGGGACAGATACGCAGTATTTT.

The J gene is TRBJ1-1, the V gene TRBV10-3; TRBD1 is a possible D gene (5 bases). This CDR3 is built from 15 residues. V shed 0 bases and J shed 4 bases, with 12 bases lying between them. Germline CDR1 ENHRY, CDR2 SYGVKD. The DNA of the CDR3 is TGTGCCATCAGTGAGTCGCACAGGTTAAGCACTGAAGCTTTCTTT. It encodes CAISESHRLSTEAFF.

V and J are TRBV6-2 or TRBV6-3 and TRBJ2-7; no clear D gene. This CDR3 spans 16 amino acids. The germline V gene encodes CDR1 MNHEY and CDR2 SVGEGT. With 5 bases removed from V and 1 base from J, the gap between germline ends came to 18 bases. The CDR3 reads CASSLFRTGRSYEQYF. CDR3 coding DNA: TGTGCCAGCAGTCTTTTCCGGACCGGACGGTCCTACGAGCAGTACTTC.

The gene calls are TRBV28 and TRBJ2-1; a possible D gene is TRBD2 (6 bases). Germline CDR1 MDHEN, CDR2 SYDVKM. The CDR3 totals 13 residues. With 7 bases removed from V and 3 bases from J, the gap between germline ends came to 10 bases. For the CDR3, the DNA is TGTGCCAGCATAGGAGGGCTCTACAATGAGCAGTTCTTC. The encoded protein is CASIGGLYNEQFF.

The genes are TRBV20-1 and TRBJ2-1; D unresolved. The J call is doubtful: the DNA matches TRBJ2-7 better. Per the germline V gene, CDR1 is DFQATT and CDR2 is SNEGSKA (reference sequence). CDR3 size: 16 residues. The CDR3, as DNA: TGCAGTGCTAGTAGGGCGGAAGTGAGCTCCTACGATGAGCAGTACTTC. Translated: CSASRAEVSSYDEQYF.

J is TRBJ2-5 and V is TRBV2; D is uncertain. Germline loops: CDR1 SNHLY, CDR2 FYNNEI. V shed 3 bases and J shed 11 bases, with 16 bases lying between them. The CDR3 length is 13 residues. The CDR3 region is CASSELVNSEQYF. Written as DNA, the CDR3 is TGTGCCAGCAGTGAGCTAGTCAACAGTGAGCAGTACTTC.

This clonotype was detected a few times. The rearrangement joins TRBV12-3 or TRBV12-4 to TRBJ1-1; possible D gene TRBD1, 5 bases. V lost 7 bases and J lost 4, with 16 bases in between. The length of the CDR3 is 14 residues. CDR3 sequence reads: CASTPQWGGTEAFF. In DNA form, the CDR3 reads TGTGCCAGCACTCCCCAGTGGGGCGGCACTGAAGCTTTCTTT.

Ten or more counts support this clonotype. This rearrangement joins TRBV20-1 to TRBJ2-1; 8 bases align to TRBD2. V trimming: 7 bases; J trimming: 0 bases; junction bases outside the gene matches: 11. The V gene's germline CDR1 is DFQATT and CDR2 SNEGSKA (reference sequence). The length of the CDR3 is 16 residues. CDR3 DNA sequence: TGCAGTGTTCAGACTAGCGATCGAAGCTCCTACAATGAGCAGTTCTTC. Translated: CSVQTSDRSSYNEQFF.

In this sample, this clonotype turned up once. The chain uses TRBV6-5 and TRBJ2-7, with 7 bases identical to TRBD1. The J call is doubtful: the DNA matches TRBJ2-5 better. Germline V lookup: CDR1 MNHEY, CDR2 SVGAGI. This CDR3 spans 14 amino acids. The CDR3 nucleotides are TGTGCCAGCAGCCGAGGGGGCTTGGTAGAGACCCAGTACTTC. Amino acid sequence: CASSRGGLVETQYF.

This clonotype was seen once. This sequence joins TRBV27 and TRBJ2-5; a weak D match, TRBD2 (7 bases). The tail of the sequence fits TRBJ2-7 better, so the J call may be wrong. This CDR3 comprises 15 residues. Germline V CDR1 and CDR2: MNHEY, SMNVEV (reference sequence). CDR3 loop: CASSRQTGTTYEQYF. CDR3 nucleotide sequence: TGTGCCAGCAGTCGCCAAACAGGGACTACCTACGAGCAGTACTTC.

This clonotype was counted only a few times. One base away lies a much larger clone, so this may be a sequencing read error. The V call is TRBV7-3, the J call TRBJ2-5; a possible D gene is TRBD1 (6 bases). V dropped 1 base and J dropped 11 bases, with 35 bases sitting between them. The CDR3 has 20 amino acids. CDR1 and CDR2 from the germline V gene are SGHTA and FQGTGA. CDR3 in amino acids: CASSLIGVPSGRDTYNEQYF. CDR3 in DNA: TGTGCCAGCAGCTTAATAGGTGTACCATCTGGCAGGGACACCTACAATGAGCAGTACTTC.

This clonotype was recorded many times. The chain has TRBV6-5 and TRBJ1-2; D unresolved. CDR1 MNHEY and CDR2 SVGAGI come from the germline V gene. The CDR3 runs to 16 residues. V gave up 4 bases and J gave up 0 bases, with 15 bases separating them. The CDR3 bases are TGTGCCAGCAGTTCCAGTGGGGTCTTAACTAACTATGGCTACACCTTC. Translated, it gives CASSSSGVLTNYGYTF.

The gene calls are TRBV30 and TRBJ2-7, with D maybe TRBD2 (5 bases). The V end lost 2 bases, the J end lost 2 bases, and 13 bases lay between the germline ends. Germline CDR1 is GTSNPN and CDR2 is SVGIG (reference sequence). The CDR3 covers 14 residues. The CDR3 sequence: CAWSRPPGAYEQYF. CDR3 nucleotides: TGTGCCTGGAGTAGGCCACCCGGGGCCTACGAGCAGTACTTC.

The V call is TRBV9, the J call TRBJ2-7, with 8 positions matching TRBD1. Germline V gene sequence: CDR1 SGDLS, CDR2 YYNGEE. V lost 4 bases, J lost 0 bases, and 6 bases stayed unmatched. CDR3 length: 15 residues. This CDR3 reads CASSPRQGPSYEQYF. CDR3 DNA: TGTGCCAGCAGCCCACGACAGGGGCCCTCCTACGAGCAGTACTTC.

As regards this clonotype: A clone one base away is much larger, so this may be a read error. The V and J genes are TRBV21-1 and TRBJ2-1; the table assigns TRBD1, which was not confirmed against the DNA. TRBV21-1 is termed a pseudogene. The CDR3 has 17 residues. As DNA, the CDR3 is TGTGCCAGCAGCCACAGGGATGCCAATGAGCCCTGCAATGAGCAGTTCTTC. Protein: CASSHRDANEPCNEQFF.

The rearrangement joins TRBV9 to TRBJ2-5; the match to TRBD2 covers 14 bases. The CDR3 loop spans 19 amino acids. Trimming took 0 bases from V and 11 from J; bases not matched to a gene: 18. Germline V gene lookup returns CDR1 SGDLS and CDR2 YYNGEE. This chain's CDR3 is CASSVATSGRVHSYNEQYF. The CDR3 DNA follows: TGTGCCAGCAGCGTAGCGACTAGCGGGAGGGTCCACTCCTACAATGAGCAGTACTTC.

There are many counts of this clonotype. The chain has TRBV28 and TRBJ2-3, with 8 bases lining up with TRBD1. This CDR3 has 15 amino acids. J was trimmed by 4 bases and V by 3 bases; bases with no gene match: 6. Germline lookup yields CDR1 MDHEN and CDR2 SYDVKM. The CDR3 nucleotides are TGTGCCAGCAGTTTTAACAGGGGGAGCTCAGATACGCAGTATTTT. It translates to CASSFNRGSSDTQYF.

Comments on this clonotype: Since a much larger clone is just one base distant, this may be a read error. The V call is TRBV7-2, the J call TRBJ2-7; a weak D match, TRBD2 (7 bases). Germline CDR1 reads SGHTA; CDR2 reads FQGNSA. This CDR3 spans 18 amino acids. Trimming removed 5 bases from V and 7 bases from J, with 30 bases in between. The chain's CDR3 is CASSRLPAAGAIYNEQYF. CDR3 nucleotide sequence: TGTGCCAGCAGCCGACTACCGGCGGCGGGGGCCATCTACAATGAGCAGTACTTC.

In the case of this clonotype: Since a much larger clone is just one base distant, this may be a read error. The CDR3: CASSRLRGATDTQYF. The CDR3 region has the DNA TGTGCCAGCAGCCGCCTACGGGGAGCCACAGATACGCAGTATTTT. This chain joins TRBV3-1 and TRBJ2-3; tentatively, D is TRBD2 (5 bases). The CDR3 totals 15 residues. V was pared by 4 bases and J by 2 bases, with 13 bases between. Per germline, CDR1 LGHDT and CDR2 YNNKEL (reference sequence).

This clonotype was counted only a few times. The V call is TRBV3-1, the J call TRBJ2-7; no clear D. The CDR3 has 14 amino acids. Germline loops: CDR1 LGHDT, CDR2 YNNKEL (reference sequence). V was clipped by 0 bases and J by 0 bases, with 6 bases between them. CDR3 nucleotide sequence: TGTGCCAGCAGCCAAGATGCTGTCTCCTACGAGCAGTACTTC. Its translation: CASSQDAVSYEQYF.

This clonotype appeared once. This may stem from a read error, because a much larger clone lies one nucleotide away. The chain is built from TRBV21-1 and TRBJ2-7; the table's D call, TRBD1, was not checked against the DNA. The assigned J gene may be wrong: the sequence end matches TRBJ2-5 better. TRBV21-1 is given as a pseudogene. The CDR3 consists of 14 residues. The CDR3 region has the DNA TGTGCCAGCAGCAACTGGACGGGGGAGGAGACCCAGTACTTC. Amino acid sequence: CASSNWTGEETQYF.

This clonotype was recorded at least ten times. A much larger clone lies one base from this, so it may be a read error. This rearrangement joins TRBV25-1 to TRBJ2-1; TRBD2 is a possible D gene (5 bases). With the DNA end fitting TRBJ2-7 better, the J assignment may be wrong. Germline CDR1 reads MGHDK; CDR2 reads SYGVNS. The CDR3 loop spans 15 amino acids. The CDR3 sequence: CASSVSGSSYNEQYF. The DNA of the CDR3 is TGTGCCAGCAGTGTGAGCGGCAGCTCCTACAATGAGCAGTACTTC.

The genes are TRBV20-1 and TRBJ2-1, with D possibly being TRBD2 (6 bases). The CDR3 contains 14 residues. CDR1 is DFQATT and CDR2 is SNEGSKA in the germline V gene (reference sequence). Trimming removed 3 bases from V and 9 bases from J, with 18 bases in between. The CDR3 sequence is CSARKPGVRFEQFF. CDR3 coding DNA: TGCAGTGCTAGGAAACCGGGAGTAAGATTTGAGCAGTTCTTC.

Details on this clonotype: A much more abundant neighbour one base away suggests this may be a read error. CDR3 loop: CATSGGGDSYNEQFF. Here the CDR3 DNA reads TGTGCCACCAGTGGGGGAGGTGACTCCTACAATGAGCAGTTCTTC. The chain joins TRBV24-1 to TRBJ2-1; possibly TRBD2 for D (6 bases). Trimming removed 5 bases from V and 0 bases from J, with 10 bases in between. The germline V gene encodes CDR1 KGHDR and CDR2 SFDVKD. The CDR3 extends over 15 amino acids.

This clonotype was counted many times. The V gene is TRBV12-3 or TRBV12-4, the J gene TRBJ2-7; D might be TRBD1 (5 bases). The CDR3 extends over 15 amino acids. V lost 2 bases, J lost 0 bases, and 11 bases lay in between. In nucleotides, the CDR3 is TGTGCCAGCAGTTTAAGGGGTCAGGGCTCCTACGAGCAGTACTTC. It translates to CASSLRGQGSYEQYF.

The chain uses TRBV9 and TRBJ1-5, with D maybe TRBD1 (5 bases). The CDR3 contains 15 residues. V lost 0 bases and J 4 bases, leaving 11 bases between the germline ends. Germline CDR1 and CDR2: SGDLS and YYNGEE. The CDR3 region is CASSVEGRRNQPQHF. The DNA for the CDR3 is TGTGCCAGCAGCGTAGAGGGACGGAGGAATCAGCCCCAGCATTTT.

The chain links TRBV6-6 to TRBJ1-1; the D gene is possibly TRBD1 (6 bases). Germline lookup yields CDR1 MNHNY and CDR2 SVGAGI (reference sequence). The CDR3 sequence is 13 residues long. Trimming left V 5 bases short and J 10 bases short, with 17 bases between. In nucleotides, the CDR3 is TGTGCCAGCAGTCAAGGGGGGCGTAAGGTAGCTTTCTTT. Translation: CASSQGGRKVAFF.

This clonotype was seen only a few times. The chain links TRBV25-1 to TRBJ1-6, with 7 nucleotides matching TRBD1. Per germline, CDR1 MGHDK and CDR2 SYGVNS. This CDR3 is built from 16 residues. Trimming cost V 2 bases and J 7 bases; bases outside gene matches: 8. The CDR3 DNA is TGTGCCAGCAGTGAACCCTACAGGGGAGACAATTCACCCCTCCACTTT. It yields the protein CASSEPYRGDNSPLHF.

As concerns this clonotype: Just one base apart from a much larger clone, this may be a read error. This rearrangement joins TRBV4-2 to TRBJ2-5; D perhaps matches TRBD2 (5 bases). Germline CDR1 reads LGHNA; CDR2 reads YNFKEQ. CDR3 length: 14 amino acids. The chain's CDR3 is CASHGGGGSETLYF. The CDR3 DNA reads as TGTGCCAGCCACGGCGGTGGAGGCTCGGAGACCCTGTACTTC.

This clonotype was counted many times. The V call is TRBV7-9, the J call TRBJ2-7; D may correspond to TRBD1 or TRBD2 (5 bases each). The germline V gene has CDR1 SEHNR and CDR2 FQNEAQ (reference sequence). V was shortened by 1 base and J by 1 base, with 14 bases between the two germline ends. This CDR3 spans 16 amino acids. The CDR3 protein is CASSLEGRLRSYEQYF. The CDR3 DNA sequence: TGTGCCAGCAGCTTAGAGGGACGCCTGCGATCCTACGAGCAGTACTTC.

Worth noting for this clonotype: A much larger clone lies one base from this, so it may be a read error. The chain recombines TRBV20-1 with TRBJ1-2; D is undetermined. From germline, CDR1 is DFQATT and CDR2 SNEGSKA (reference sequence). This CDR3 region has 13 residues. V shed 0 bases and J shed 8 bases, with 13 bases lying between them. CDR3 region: CSARDQSGNGYTF. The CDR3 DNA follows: TGCAGTGCTAGAGATCAGTCCGGAAACGGCTACACCTTC.

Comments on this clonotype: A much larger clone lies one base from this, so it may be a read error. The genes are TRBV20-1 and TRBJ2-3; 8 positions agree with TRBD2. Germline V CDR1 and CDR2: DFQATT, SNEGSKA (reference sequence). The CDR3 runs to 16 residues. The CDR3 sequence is CGARAATSDSTDTQYF. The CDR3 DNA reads TGCGGTGCTAGAGCCGCGACTAGCGACAGCACAGATACGCAGTATTTT.